This T cell receptor (beta chain) derives from a study of glioma-infiltrating T cells after dendritic cell vaccination. Only patients with spare fresh-frozen tumor and over two years of follow-up were included. Blood PBMC samples: pre-vaccination, two weeks post third vaccination, and at tumor progression. With 1 base clipped from V and 5 bases from J, the junction kept 13 bases outside the gene matches. Germline-derived CDR1 and CDR2 are SGHRS and YFSETQ. The CDR3 has 18 residues. About this clone: Its target is not known.

Study conclusions and caveats: Higher TCR clonality did not directly relate to longer survival.

Some clones are missing from TCRdb's copy, which holds only in-frame ones; the method was immunoSEQ multiplex PCR. The table lists tens of thousands of clones, about 80% of them singletons. The gene calls are TRBV5-1 and TRBJ2-5, with 11 bases aligning to TRBD1. Sequenced material: blood, taken before dendritic cell vaccination. This TCR came from a human donor with glioblastoma. The CDR3 DNA reads TGCGCCAGCAGCTTGATCTTTTCTCGGACAGGGGGCCGGGAGACCCAGTACTTC. It specifies CASSLIFSRTGGRETQYF.